This TCR beta chain was observed in a study of shared clonotypes between healthy human individuals. Study in general: The plates for each donor numbered three CD4 naive, three CD4 memory, two CD8 naive and one CD8 memory.

Sequenced by immunoSEQ multiplex PCR; TCRdb stores in-frame clones only, minus some. The repertoire holds roughly 300,000 clones, less than 75% seen once, with about 10% in the top ten. The clonotype was recovered from a man between 25 and 39 years old in good health. What was sequenced was memory CD4+ T cells sorted from blood. The sample's subset: CD45RA-negative fraction.

The CDR3 protein is CASSFGGTETQYF. As DNA, the CDR3 is TGCGCCAGCAGCTTCGGCGGGACCGAGACCCAGTACTTC. This chain joins TRBV5-1 and TRBJ2-5, with D perhaps matching TRBD2 (6 bases). Trimming left V 2 bases short and J 5 bases short, with 10 bases between. The germline gives CDR1 SGHRS, CDR2 YFSETQ. CDR3 length: 13 residues.